This is a list of T cell receptor beta chains from one sample in a study of blood T cell repertoires in COVID-19. Here immunoSEQ multiplex PCR was the method, and the copy in TCRdb shows in-frame clones only, minus some. The sample carries 250,000 to 300,000 clones, approximately 90% recorded once. Input material: PBMCs or T cells enriched from blood (not recorded which). These receptors were obtained from a woman in her thirties or forties with acute COVID-19. CDR3s include the opening cysteine and the closing phenylalanine or tryptophan. D genes are given only for firm matches. Where a row states a size, it is once, few, many or the class of an expanded clone; other rows omit it.

abundance | j_gene | v_gene | d_gene | CDR3nt | CDR3aa
NA | TRBJ2-7 | TRBV4-1 | TRBD2 | TGCGCCAGCAGCCGACCTTTTTCCGGGGGGGAACCCTACGAGCAGTACTTC | CASSRPFSGGEPYEQYF
NA | TRBJ2-1 | TRBV27 | NA | TGTGCCAGCCCCGCCGGGCAGGGTAAGGTCAATGAGCAGTTCTTC | CASPAGQGKVNEQFF
NA | TRBJ1-5 | TRBV7-2 | TRBD1 | TGTGCCAGCAGCTTGACAGGGCTGGGCAATCAGCCCCAGCATTTT | CASSLTGLGNQPQHF
NA | TRBJ2-1 | TRBV20-1 | NA | TGCAGTGCTGAGCTCAATGAGCAGTTCTTC | CSAELNEQFF
NA | TRBJ1-2 | TRBV2 | NA | TGTGCCAGCAGTGAAGGGGCATACAGTCAGTATGGCTACACCTTC | CASSEGAYSQYGYTF
NA | TRBJ1-2 | TRBV4-1 | TRBD1 | TGCGCCAGCAGCCAAGGAGTGACAGGGAACTATGGCTACACCTTC | CASSQGVTGNYGYTF
NA | TRBJ1-6 | TRBV28 | TRBD1 | TGTGCCAGCAACAGGGGGCCCAATAATTCACCCCTCCACTTT | CASNRGPNNSPLHF
NA | TRBJ2-7 | TRBV5-6 | TRBD1 | TGTGCCAGCTACCGGACAGGGACCTACGAGCAGTACTTC | CASYRTGTYEQYF
NA | TRBJ2-3 | TRBV5-5 | TRBD2 | TGTGCCAGCAGCCATCCCCTACTAGCGGGAGGGACCACAGATACGCAGTATTTT | CASSHPLLAGGTTDTQYF
NA | TRBJ2-7 | TRBV18 | NA | TGTGCCAGCTCACCTCTGACGGCAGGTAACTACGAGCAGTACTTC | CASSPLTAGNYEQYF
NA | TRBJ2-7 | TRBV3-1/TRBV3-2 | NA | TGTGCCAGCAGCCAAGATCCAGGGGCCTCCTACGAGCAGTACTTC | CASSQDPGASYEQYF
NA | TRBJ2-7 | TRBV28 | NA | TGTGCCAGCACCTCCAGTGGCATCTCCTACGAGCAGTACTTC | CASTSSGISYEQYF
NA | TRBJ1-5 | TRBV28 | NA | TGTGCCACCGAGGAGGCCAATCAGCCCCAGCATTTT | CATEEANQPQHF
NA | TRBJ2-1 | TRBV24-1 | TRBD2 | TGTGCCACCAGTGAAACACCTAGCGGGAGTTACAATGAGCAGTTCTTC | CATSETPSGSYNEQFF
NA | TRBJ1-2 | TRBV18 | TRBD1 | TGTGCCAGCTCAAGAGACAGGGGGCCAAATGGCTACACCTTC | CASSRDRGPNGYTF
NA | TRBJ1-2 | TRBV6-1 | NA | TGTGCCAGCAGTGAAAGGGAGGGAGGGCGCTACACCTTC | CASSEREGGRYTF
NA | TRBJ1-5 | TRBV10-3 | NA | TGTGCCATCAGTTCTACCTCCAATCAGCCCCAGCATTTT | CAISSTSNQPQHF
few | TRBJ1-5 | TRBV7-2 | NA | TGTGCCAGCAGCTTAGTTGGGGCTTATAGCAATCAGCCCCAGCATTTT | CASSLVGAYSNQPQHF
NA | TRBJ2-2 | TRBV3-1/TRBV3-2 | NA | TGTGCCAGCAGCCAAGGGACGGGACTCTACGGGGAGCTGTTTTTT | CASSQGTGLYGELFF
NA | TRBJ2-2 | TRBV5-1 | NA | TGCGCCAGCAACATCGGGAGTTCGGACGGGGAGCTGTTTTTT | CASNIGSSDGELFF
NA | TRBJ2-7 | TRBV15 | TRBD1 | TGTGCCACCAGCAGAGTAGTAACAGGGGCTAGCGAGCAGTACTTC | CATSRVVTGASEQYF
NA | TRBJ2-3 | TRBV11-2 | NA | TGTGCCAGCAGCTTAGATGAGGTTCTGATAGATACGCAGTATTTT | CASSLDEVLIDTQYF
few | TRBJ2-1 | TRBV21-1 | NA | TGTGCCAGCAGCATCAAGCGGGGCGAGTACAATGAGCAGTTCTTC | CASSIKRGEYNEQFF
NA | TRBJ1-2 | TRBV28 | TRBD1 | TGTGCCAGCAGACCCGGACAGGGTGGCTACACCTTC | CASRPGQGGYTF
NA | TRBJ2-1 | TRBV19 | NA | TGTGCCAGTAGTATATATGGCGGCACAATAGAGCAGTTCTTC | CASSIYGGTIEQFF
NA | TRBJ2-2 | TRBV7-2 | TRBD2 | TGTGCCAGCAGCTTCGGACTAGTAGGCGGGGAGCTGTTTTTT | CASSFGLVGGELFF
NA | TRBJ2-4 | TRBV19 | NA | TGTGCCAGTAGTTTCGACTCCCTAGAGATGGGGCTAGCCAAAAACATTCAGTACTTC | CASSFDSLEMGLAKNIQYF
NA | TRBJ2-7 | TRBV18 | TRBD1 | TGTGCCAGCTCACACGACAGGACAGGGGGCGCGGGGGAGCAGTACTTC | CASSHDRTGGAGEQYF
NA | TRBJ1-6 | TRBV27 | TRBD1 | TGTGCCAGCAGTTACGGGACAGATAATTCACCCCTCCACTTT | CASSYGTDNSPLHF
NA | TRBJ2-2 | TRBV5-4 | TRBD2 | TGTGCCAGCAGCGATCTATCTAGCGGGAGGACCGGGGAGCTGTTTTTT | CASSDLSSGRTGELFF
NA | TRBJ1-1 | TRBV19 | TRBD1 | TGTGCCAGTAGTTCCGACACACAGGGGGCGGGCACTGAAGCTTTCTTT | CASSSDTQGAGTEAFF
few | TRBJ2-2 | TRBV5-4 | NA | TGTGCCAGCAGCTTCCTGGGTCGGGACACCGGGGAGCTGTTTTTT | CASSFLGRDTGELFF
many | TRBJ2-1 | TRBV5-3 | TRBD2 | TGTGCCAGAAGCCGGATATTCAGCGGGGGTTACAGTGAGCAGTTCTTC | CARSRIFSGGYSEQFF
NA | TRBJ2-7 | TRBV15 | TRBD2 | TGTGCCACCAGCAGAGAAACTAGCGGGAGGGACGAGCAGTACTTC | CATSRETSGRDEQYF
NA | TRBJ1-1 | TRBV6-5 | NA | TGTGCCAGCAGTTACTCGATTGCGGGGAACACTGAAGCTTTCTTT | CASSYSIAGNTEAFF
NA | TRBJ2-7 | TRBV5-5 | NA | TGTGCCAGCAGCTTGGCCCCAGGAAACGAGCAGTACTTC | CASSLAPGNEQYF
NA | TRBJ2-1 | TRBV18 | NA | TGTGCCAGCGAAGGGGGTGGCGATGAGCAGTTCTTC | CASEGGGDEQFF
NA | TRBJ1-1 | TRBV5-1 | TRBD1 | TGCGCCAGCAGCGGGACAGGCAATGGCGAAGCTTTCTTT | CASSGTGNGEAFF
NA | TRBJ2-3 | TRBV19 | NA | TGTGCCAGTATCCCCAGCGGGCTGAGCACAGATACGCAGTATTTT | CASIPSGLSTDTQYF
NA | TRBJ2-5 | TRBV5-1 | NA | TGCGCCAGCAGCTCGCAGGGTTCAGAGACCCAGTACTTC | CASSSQGSETQYF
NA | TRBJ1-3 | TRBV15 | NA | TGTGCCACCAGCAGAGCCCCCGAGCTGGGAAACACCATATATTTT | CATSRAPELGNTIYF
NA | TRBJ2-2 | TRBV19 | NA | TGTGCCAGTAGTATAGACCAGACTCACGCGAACACCGGGGAGCTGTTTTTT | CASSIDQTHANTGELFF
NA | TRBJ2-7 | TRBV30 | TRBD1 | TGTGCCTGGAGTGAACAGGGGGGAACCTACGAGCAGTACTTC | CAWSEQGGTYEQYF
few | TRBJ1-2 | TRBV5-4 | TRBD1 | TGTGCCAGCAGCTCGTGGTCCCTCCGGGACAGAGCAGATGGCTACACCTTC | CASSSWSLRDRADGYTF
NA | TRBJ1-6 | TRBV18 | TRBD1 | TGTGCCAGCTCACCAACTAGGACAGGGAATTCACCCCTCCACTTT | CASSPTRTGNSPLHF
NA | TRBJ1-1 | TRBV27 | NA | TGTGCCAGCAGTTTTAAGGGGAGGGTCACTGAAGCTTTCTTT | CASSFKGRVTEAFF
NA | TRBJ1-4 | TRBV6-5 | NA | TGTGCCAGCAGGGAGGGACGGATTAATGAAAAACTGTTTTTT | CASREGRINEKLFF